This T cell receptor beta chain was documented in a study of T cell clonality in common variable immunodeficiency. Sequencing input was equivalent genomic DNA from CVID and controls. Assay used: immunoSEQ multiplex PCR; TCRdb lists only in-frame clones, some missing. The repertoire consists of about 60,000 clones, none detected only once. Per germline, CDR1 LGHNA and CDR2 YNFKEQ. CDR3 size: 11 residues. This clone came up many times. The read halts 3 residues ahead of the CDR3 end, with the missing end drawn from the germline J gene. Patients and controls were mostly of Caucasian heritage. Each donor provided 5 to 8 ml of heparinized whole blood.

V is TRBV4-2 and J is TRBJ1-4; D unresolved. This TCR came from a person aged 18 to 70 in good health. The sequencing sample was made of peripheral blood mononuclear cells. The CDR3 here is CASSSRGELFF. The DNA read from the CDR3 is TGTGCCAGCAGCTCACGCGGGGAA.